A selection of T cell receptor beta chains follows, all from one sample in a study of blood T cell repertoires in COVID-19. The repertoire was sequenced with immunoSEQ multiplex PCR; TCRdb's copy has only in-frame clones and lacks some. The sample includes about half a million clones, approximately 83% seen only once; the top ten take about 3%. The sequenced material came from peripheral blood. Receptors originate from a human donor in a cohort sampled during active COVID-19. The CDR3 runs from the conserved cysteine through the conserved F or W. Each record gives: clone size, V gene, D gene, J gene, CDR3 length, CDR3 DNA, CDR3 protein. A D gene is named only where the DNA matches it firmly. Not every row has a clone size; where given, it reads once, few, many or a size class.

clone size: few
V gene: TRBV2
D gene: .
J gene: TRBJ1-2
CDR3 length: 12
CDR3 DNA: TGTGCCAGCAGTAACAGAGACTATGGCTACACCTTC
CDR3 protein: CASSNRDYGYTF

clone size: .
V gene: TRBV15
D gene: TRBD2
J gene: TRBJ2-7
CDR3 length: 15
CDR3 DNA: TGTGCCACCAGCGGTGGACTAGCGGGAGTTTACGAGCAGTACTTC
CDR3 protein: CATSGGLAGVYEQYF

clone size: .
V gene: TRBV10-3
D gene: TRBD1
J gene: TRBJ1-1
CDR3 length: 18
CDR3 DNA: TGTGCCATCAGTGAGTCGAGAAAGCGGACAGGGGGGAGCACTGAAGCTTTCTTT
CDR3 protein: CAISESRKRTGGSTEAFF

clone size: .
V gene: TRBV19
D gene: .
J gene: TRBJ2-7
CDR3 length: 15
CDR3 DNA: TGTGCCAGTAGTATCCCCGGGACAACAACCTACGAGCAGTACTTC
CDR3 protein: CASSIPGTTTYEQYF

clone size: .
V gene: TRBV7-2
D gene: TRBD2
J gene: TRBJ2-7
CDR3 length: 15
CDR3 DNA: TGTGCCAGCAGTTCCGGGACTAGCGGTGCCTACGAGCAGTACTTC
CDR3 protein: CASSSGTSGAYEQYF

clone size: .
V gene: TRBV5-4
D gene: .
J gene: TRBJ2-1
CDR3 length: 14
CDR3 DNA: TGTGCCAGCAGCTTTCCGGGAAGAACGAATGAGCAGTTCTTC
CDR3 protein: CASSFPGRTNEQFF

clone size: .
V gene: TRBV19
D gene: .
J gene: TRBJ1-1
CDR3 length: 16
CDR3 DNA: TGTGCCAGTAGTATCCGGGAGGGGATGGGGAACACTGAAGCTTTCTTT
CDR3 protein: CASSIREGMGNTEAFF

clone size: .
V gene: TRBV11-2
D gene: TRBD1
J gene: TRBJ2-6
CDR3 length: 19
CDR3 DNA: TGTGCCAGCAGCTTAGTCCCAGCGCGGCAGGGGGCCGGGGCCAACGTCCTGACTTTC
CDR3 protein: CASSLVPARQGAGANVLTF

clone size: .
V gene: TRBV5-1
D gene: .
J gene: TRBJ2-2
CDR3 length: 15
CDR3 DNA: TGCGCCAGCAGCTTAGGACTGCGAGCGGCCGGGGAGCTGTTTTTT
CDR3 protein: CASSLGLRAAGELFF

clone size: .
V gene: TRBV28
D gene: .
J gene: TRBJ1-1
CDR3 length: 15
CDR3 DNA: TGTGCCAGCAGTTTTCCCCCAAACACCAACACTGAAGCTTTCTTT
CDR3 protein: CASSFPPNTNTEAFF

clone size: .
V gene: TRBV9
D gene: TRBD1
J gene: TRBJ1-2
CDR3 length: 16
CDR3 DNA: TGTGCCAGCAGCGCCATGACGGGACAGGGGGCGGATGGCTACACCTTC
CDR3 protein: CASSAMTGQGADGYTF

clone size: .
V gene: TRBV7-9
D gene: TRBD1
J gene: TRBJ1-5
CDR3 length: 15
CDR3 DNA: TGTGCCAGCAGCCCGGGACAGGGGGCAGGTCAGCCCCAGCATTTT
CDR3 protein: CASSPGQGAGQPQHF

clone size: .
V gene: TRBV19
D gene: TRBD2
J gene: TRBJ2-1
CDR3 length: 15
CDR3 DNA: TGTGCCAGTAGTCACCGACCTAGCGGGGACAATGAGCAGTTCTTC
CDR3 protein: CASSHRPSGDNEQFF

clone size: .
V gene: TRBV7-2
D gene: .
J gene: TRBJ2-2
CDR3 length: 14
CDR3 DNA: TGTGCCAGCAGCTTATACAGGGCGACCGGGGAGCTGTTTTTT
CDR3 protein: CASSLYRATGELFF

clone size: .
V gene: TRBV28
D gene: .
J gene: TRBJ2-5
CDR3 length: 17
CDR3 DNA: TGTGCCAGCAGTAAATCGGGACTGGCGAGCTTCCAAGAGACCCAGTACTTC
CDR3 protein: CASSKSGLASFQETQYF

clone size: .
V gene: TRBV30
D gene: TRBD1
J gene: TRBJ1-5
CDR3 length: 14
CDR3 DNA: TGTGCCTGGAGTGACCCTCAGGGGGATCAGCCCCAGCATTTT
CDR3 protein: CAWSDPQGDQPQHF

clone size: .
V gene: TRBV7-9
D gene: TRBD1
J gene: TRBJ1-1
CDR3 length: 14
CDR3 DNA: TGTGCCAACGGCCAGGGGGAGACGAACACTGAAGCTTTCTTT
CDR3 protein: CANGQGETNTEAFF

clone size: .
V gene: TRBV30
D gene: TRBD2
J gene: TRBJ2-7
CDR3 length: 16
CDR3 DNA: TGTGCCTGGAGTGTACCCAGCGGGAGAATAATACGGGAGCAGTACTTC
CDR3 protein: CAWSVPSGRIIREQYF

clone size: .
V gene: TRBV2
D gene: .
J gene: TRBJ1-4
CDR3 length: 15
CDR3 DNA: TGTGCCAGCAGTGAGGGTTGGGGAGCCGGTGAAAAACTGTTTTTT
CDR3 protein: CASSEGWGAGEKLFF

clone size: .
V gene: TRBV28
D gene: .
J gene: TRBJ1-4
CDR3 length: 13
CDR3 DNA: TGTGCCAGCAGTCCCCCCAGAGGGGAAAAACTGTTTTTT
CDR3 protein: CASSPPRGEKLFF

clone size: once
V gene: TRBV18
D gene: TRBD1
J gene: TRBJ2-3
CDR3 length: 16
CDR3 DNA: TGTGCCAGCGGCCGACCTGGGACAGGGGCTGGTCGTACGCAGTATTTT
CDR3 protein: CASGRPGTGAGRTQYF

clone size: .
V gene: TRBV7-3
D gene: TRBD2
J gene: TRBJ2-3
CDR3 length: 14
CDR3 DNA: TGTGCCAGCAGCCCCGGACTAGCGACTGATACGCAGTATTTT
CDR3 protein: CASSPGLATDTQYF

clone size: once
V gene: TRBV7-8
D gene: .
J gene: TRBJ2-1
CDR3 length: 14
CDR3 DNA: TGTGCCAGCAGCTGGGGAGGTGTGGATAATGAGCAGTTCTTC
CDR3 protein: CASSWGGVDNEQFF

clone size: few
V gene: TRBV6-5
D gene: TRBD2
J gene: TRBJ2-5
CDR3 length: 16
CDR3 DNA: TGTGCCAGCAGTTACTCGGCGGGAGGGCCGGGGGAGACCCAGTACTTC
CDR3 protein: CASSYSAGGPGETQYF

clone size: once
V gene: TRBV7-9
D gene: TRBD1
J gene: TRBJ1-4
CDR3 length: 16
CDR3 DNA: TGTGCCAGCAGCTTACGCTCCGGGACAGATAATGAAAAACTGTTTTTT
CDR3 protein: CASSLRSGTDNEKLFF

clone size: .
V gene: TRBV11-2
D gene: .
J gene: TRBJ2-7
CDR3 length: 15
CDR3 DNA: TGTGCCAGCAGCTTAGTCGTGGGCAGGTACTACGAGCAGTACTTC
CDR3 protein: CASSLVVGRYYEQYF

clone size: .
V gene: TRBV5-6
D gene: TRBD1
J gene: TRBJ2-7
CDR3 length: 16
CDR3 DNA: TGTGCCAGCAGCGGGGATACAGGGGGCAGGTCCTACGAGCAGTACTTC
CDR3 protein: CASSGDTGGRSYEQYF

clone size: .
V gene: TRBV11-2
D gene: .
J gene: TRBJ2-3
CDR3 length: 15
CDR3 DNA: TGTGCCAGCAGCTCCGGGACTCCGAGCACAGATACGCAGTATTTT
CDR3 protein: CASSSGTPSTDTQYF

clone size: .
V gene: TRBV12-5
D gene: .
J gene: TRBJ2-5
CDR3 length: 13
CDR3 DNA: TGTGCTAGTGGTTTGCTAGTGTCAGAGACCCAGTACTTC
CDR3 protein: CASGLLVSETQYF

clone size: .
V gene: TRBV9
D gene: .
J gene: TRBJ2-1
CDR3 length: 14
CDR3 DNA: TGTGCCAGCAGCGCCCGGGACTTGTACAATGAGCAGTTCTTC
CDR3 protein: CASSARDLYNEQFF

clone size: .
V gene: TRBV4-1
D gene: TRBD2
J gene: TRBJ2-3
CDR3 length: 17
CDR3 DNA: TGCGCCAGCAGCCAGCGGGGACTAGCGGGATACACAGATACGCAGTATTTT
CDR3 protein: CASSQRGLAGYTDTQYF

clone size: .
V gene: TRBV30
D gene: .
J gene: TRBJ1-2
CDR3 length: 14
CDR3 DNA: TGTGCCTGGAGTGCAGGCAGCCACCTCTATGGCTACACCTTC
CDR3 protein: CAWSAGSHLYGYTF

clone size: .
V gene: TRBV4-3
D gene: TRBD1
J gene: TRBJ2-5
CDR3 length: 16
CDR3 DNA: TGCGCCAGCAGCCAGGAGTACAGGGGGAGTGGGGAGACCCAGTACTTC
CDR3 protein: CASSQEYRGSGETQYF

clone size: .
V gene: TRBV12-3/TRBV12-4
D gene: .
J gene: TRBJ2-1
CDR3 length: 11
CDR3 DNA: TGTGCCAGCAGACGGACTGATGAGCAGTTCTTC
CDR3 protein: CASRRTDEQFF

clone size: .
V gene: TRBV18
D gene: .
J gene: TRBJ2-7
CDR3 length: 17
CDR3 DNA: TGTGCCAGCTCACCACCTCCAAAGGGGCCCCTCTCCTACGAGCAGTACTTC
CDR3 protein: CASSPPPKGPLSYEQYF

clone size: .
V gene: TRBV4-1
D gene: TRBD2
J gene: TRBJ2-4
CDR3 length: 13
CDR3 DNA: TGCGCCAGCAGCCTACGGGAGGGGGTCATTCAGTACTTC
CDR3 protein: CASSLREGVIQYF

clone size: .
V gene: TRBV3-1/TRBV3-2
D gene: TRBD2
J gene: TRBJ2-7
CDR3 length: 15
CDR3 DNA: TGTGCCAGCAGCCAGACTCTAGCGGCCTCCTACGAGCAGTACTTC
CDR3 protein: CASSQTLAASYEQYF

clone size: .
V gene: TRBV7-8
D gene: TRBD1
J gene: TRBJ1-5
CDR3 length: 15
CDR3 DNA: TGTGCCAGCAGTTGGCGGACAGGGCTTCCCCAGCCCCAGCATTTT
CDR3 protein: CASSWRTGLPQPQHF

clone size: .
V gene: TRBV14
D gene: .
J gene: TRBJ1-2
CDR3 length: 13
CDR3 DNA: TGTGCCAGCAGCCAAGATCCCGGGAGAGGCTACACCTTC
CDR3 protein: CASSQDPGRGYTF

clone size: .
V gene: TRBV19
D gene: TRBD1
J gene: TRBJ1-5
CDR3 length: 18
CDR3 DNA: TGTGCCAGTAGTACCCCGGGACAGGGAAGGATTAGCAATCAGCCCCAGCATTTT
CDR3 protein: CASSTPGQGRISNQPQHF

clone size: .
V gene: TRBV15
D gene: .
J gene: TRBJ1-5
CDR3 length: 15
CDR3 DNA: TGTGCCACCAGCAGAGAGAGGTATAGCAATCAGCCCCAGCATTTT
CDR3 protein: CATSRERYSNQPQHF

clone size: .
V gene: TRBV5-6
D gene: .
J gene: TRBJ1-2
CDR3 length: 14
CDR3 DNA: TGTGCCAGCAGCCCGCAGGGAACTTACTATGGCTACACCTTC
CDR3 protein: CASSPQGTYYGYTF

clone size: once
V gene: TRBV6-4
D gene: TRBD1
J gene: TRBJ2-1
CDR3 length: 21
CDR3 DNA: TGTGCCAGCAGTGACAGGCACAGAGGACAGGGGGCCCTAAGCTCCTACAATGAGCAGTTCTTC
CDR3 protein: CASSDRHRGQGALSSYNEQFF

clone size: .
V gene: TRBV5-1
D gene: .
J gene: TRBJ2-7
CDR3 length: 13
CDR3 DNA: TGCGCCAGCAGCTTGGAACTAGCCGACGAGCAGTACTTC
CDR3 protein: CASSLELADEQYF

clone size: .
V gene: TRBV3-1/TRBV3-2
D gene: TRBD2
J gene: TRBJ2-1
CDR3 length: 19
CDR3 DNA: TGTGCCAGCAGCCAAGACCCCCCCTTGGGGAGCGGGAGTAGCAATGAGCAGTTCTTC
CDR3 protein: CASSQDPPLGSGSSNEQFF

clone size: .
V gene: TRBV7-6
D gene: TRBD2
J gene: TRBJ2-3
CDR3 length: 17
CDR3 DNA: TGTGCCAGCAGCCGGACCGGGGGGGAGGGCCACACAGATACGCAGTATTTT
CDR3 protein: CASSRTGGEGHTDTQYF

clone size: few
V gene: TRBV30
D gene: .
J gene: TRBJ1-2
CDR3 length: 12
CDR3 DNA: TGTGCTAGGAGAAATGCAGGGGATAGCTACACCTTC
CDR3 protein: CARRNAGDSYTF

clone size: .
V gene: TRBV6-5
D gene: .
J gene: TRBJ1-2
CDR3 length: 13
CDR3 DNA: TGTGCCAGCAGTTACCTCCAGGGGTCGGGCTACACCTTC
CDR3 protein: CASSYLQGSGYTF

clone size: .
V gene: TRBV5-1
D gene: TRBD2
J gene: TRBJ2-7
CDR3 length: 15
CDR3 DNA: TGCGCCAGCACCGTGGGCCCTGGACTAGAGGTCGAGCAGTACTTC
CDR3 protein: CASTVGPGLEVEQYF

clone size: .
V gene: TRBV2
D gene: TRBD1
J gene: TRBJ1-5
CDR3 length: 18
CDR3 DNA: TGTGCCAGCACCCCAGGACAGGGAAGGGTAGAAGGCAATCAGCCCCAGCATTTT
CDR3 protein: CASTPGQGRVEGNQPQHF